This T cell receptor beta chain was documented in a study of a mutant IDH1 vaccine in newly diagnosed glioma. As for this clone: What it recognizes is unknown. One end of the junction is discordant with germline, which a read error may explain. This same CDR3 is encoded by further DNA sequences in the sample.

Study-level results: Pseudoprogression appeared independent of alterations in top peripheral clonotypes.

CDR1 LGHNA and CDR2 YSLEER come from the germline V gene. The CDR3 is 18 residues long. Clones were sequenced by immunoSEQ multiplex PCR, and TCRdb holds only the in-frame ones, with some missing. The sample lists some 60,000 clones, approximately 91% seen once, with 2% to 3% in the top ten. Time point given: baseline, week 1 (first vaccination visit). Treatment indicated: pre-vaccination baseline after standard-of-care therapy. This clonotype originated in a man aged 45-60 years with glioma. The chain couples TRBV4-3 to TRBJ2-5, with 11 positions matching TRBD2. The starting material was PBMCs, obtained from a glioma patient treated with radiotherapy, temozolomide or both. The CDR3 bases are TGCGCCAGCAGCCAAGAAGGCCCTAGCGGGGGGCACGGGAAGACTCAGTACTTC. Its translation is CASSQEGPSGGHGKTQYF.